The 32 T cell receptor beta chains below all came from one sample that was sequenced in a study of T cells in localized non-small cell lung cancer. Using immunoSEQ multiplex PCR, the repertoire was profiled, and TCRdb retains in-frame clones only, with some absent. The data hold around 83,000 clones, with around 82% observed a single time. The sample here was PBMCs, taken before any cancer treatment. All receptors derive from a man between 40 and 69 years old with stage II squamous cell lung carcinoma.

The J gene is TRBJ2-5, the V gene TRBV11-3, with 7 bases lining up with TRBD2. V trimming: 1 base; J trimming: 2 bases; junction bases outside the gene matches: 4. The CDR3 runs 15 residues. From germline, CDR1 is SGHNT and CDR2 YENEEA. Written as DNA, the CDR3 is TGTGCCAGCAGCTTAGGCGCTAGCGGACAAGAGACCCAGTACTTC. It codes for CASSLGASGQETQYF.

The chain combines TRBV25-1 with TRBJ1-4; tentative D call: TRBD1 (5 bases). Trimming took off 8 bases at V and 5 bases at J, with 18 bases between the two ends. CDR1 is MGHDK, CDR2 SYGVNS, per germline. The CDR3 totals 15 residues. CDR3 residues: CASGGGTAENEKLFF. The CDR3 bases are TGTGCCAGCGGGGGAGGGACGGCCGAGAATGAAAAACTGTTTTTT.

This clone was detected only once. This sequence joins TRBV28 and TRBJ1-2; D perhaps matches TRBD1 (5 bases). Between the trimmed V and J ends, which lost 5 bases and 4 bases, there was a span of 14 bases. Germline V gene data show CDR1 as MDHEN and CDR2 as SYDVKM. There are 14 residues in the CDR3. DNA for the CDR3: TGTGCCAGCAGTCGGGCAGGGAGTCCCTATGGCTACACCTTC. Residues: CASSRAGSPYGYTF.

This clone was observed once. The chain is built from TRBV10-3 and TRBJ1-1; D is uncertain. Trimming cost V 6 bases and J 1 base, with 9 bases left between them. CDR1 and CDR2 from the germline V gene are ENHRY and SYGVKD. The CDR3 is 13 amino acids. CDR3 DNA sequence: TGTGCCATCAGCGACTACGGGAACACTGAAGCTTTCTTT. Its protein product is CAISDYGNTEAFF.

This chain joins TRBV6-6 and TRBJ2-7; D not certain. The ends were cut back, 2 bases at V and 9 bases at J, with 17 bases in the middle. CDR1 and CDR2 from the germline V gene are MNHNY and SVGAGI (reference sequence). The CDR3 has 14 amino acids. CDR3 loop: CASSYGQAPVGQYF. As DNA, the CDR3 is TGTGCCAGCAGTTACGGTCAGGCCCCGGTAGGGCAGTACTTC.

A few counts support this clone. CDR3 sequence: CASSVGPSPTGELFF. CDR3 DNA sequence: TGTGCCAGCAGCGTAGGGCCGTCCCCCACCGGGGAGCTGTTTTTT. The rearrangement joins TRBV9 to TRBJ2-2; no reliable D call. The CDR3 runs to 15 residues. CDR1 and CDR2 from the germline V gene are SGDLS and YYNGEE. Deletions cut 0 bases from V and 4 bases from J, with 10 bases between.

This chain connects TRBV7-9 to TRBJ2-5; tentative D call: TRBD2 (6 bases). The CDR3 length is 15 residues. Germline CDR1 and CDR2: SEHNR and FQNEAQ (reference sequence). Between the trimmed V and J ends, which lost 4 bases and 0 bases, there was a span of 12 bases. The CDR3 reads CASSSPGGNQETQYF. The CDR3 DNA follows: TGTGCCAGCAGCTCCCCTGGGGGGAACCAAGAGACCCAGTACTTC.

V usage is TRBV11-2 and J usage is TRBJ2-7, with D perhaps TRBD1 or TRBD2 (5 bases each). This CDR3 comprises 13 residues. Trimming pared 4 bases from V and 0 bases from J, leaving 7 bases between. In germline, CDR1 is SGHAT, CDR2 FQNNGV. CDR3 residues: CASSWGSSYEQYF. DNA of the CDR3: TGTGCCAGCAGCTGGGGGAGCTCCTACGAGCAGTACTTC. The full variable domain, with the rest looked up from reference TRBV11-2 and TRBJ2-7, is EAGVAQSPRYKIIEKRQSVAFWCNPISGHATLYWYQQILGQGPKLLIQFQNNGVVDDSQLPKDRFSAERLKGVDSTLKIQPAKLEDSAVYLCASSWGSSYEQYFGPGTRLTVT.

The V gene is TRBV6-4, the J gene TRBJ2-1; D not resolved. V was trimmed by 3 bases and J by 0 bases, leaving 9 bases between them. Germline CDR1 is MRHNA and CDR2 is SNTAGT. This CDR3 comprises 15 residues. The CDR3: CASSEDSSSYNEQFF. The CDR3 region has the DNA TGTGCCAGCAGTGAAGACTCCAGCTCCTACAATGAGCAGTTCTTC.

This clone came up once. Written as DNA, the CDR3 is TGTGCCAGCAGCTCACAGGGGGTACTGGGCTACACCTTC. This encodes CASSSQGVLGYTF. V and J are TRBV7-2 and TRBJ1-2; 8 bases are shared with TRBD1. V gave up 4 bases and J gave up 8 bases; unmatched junction bases: 6. The CDR3 sequence is 13 residues long. The germline CDR1 and CDR2 sequences are SGHTA and FQGNSA. Full variable domain (outside the CDR3, taken from reference TRBV7-2 and TRBJ1-2): GAGVSQSPSNKVTEKGKDVELRCDPISGHTALYWYRQSLGQGLEFLIYFQGNSAPDKSGLPSDRFSAERTGGSVSTLTIQRTQQEDSAVYLCASSSQGVLGYTFGSGTRLTVV.

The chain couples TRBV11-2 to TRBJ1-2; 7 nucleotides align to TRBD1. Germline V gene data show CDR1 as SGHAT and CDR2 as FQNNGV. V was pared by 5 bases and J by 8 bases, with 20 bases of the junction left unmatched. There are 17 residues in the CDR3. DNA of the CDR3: TGTGCCAGCAGCCGGGGGGACAGCGTCCAGGGAATGTGGGGCTACACCTTC. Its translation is CASSRGDSVQGMWGYTF.

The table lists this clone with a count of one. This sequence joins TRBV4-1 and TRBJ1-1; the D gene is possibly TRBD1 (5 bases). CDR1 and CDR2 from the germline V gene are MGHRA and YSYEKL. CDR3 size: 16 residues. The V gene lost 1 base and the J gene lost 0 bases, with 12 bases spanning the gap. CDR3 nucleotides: TGCGCCAGCAGCCAAGGCCCAGGGCCCATGAACACTGAAGCTTTCTTT. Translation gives CASSQGPGPMNTEAFF.

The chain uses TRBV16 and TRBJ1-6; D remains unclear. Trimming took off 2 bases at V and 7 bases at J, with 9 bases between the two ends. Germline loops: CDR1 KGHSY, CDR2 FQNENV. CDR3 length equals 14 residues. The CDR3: CASSQSRQNSPLHF. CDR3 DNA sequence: TGTGCCAGCAGCCAAAGCAGGCAAAATTCACCCCTCCACTTT. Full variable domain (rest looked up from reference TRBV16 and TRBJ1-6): GEEVAQTPKHLVRGEGQKAKLYCAPIKGHSYVFWYQQVLKNEFKFLISFQNENVFDETGMPKERFSAKCLPNSPCSLEIQATKLEDSAVYFCASSQSRQNSPLHFGNGTRLTVT.

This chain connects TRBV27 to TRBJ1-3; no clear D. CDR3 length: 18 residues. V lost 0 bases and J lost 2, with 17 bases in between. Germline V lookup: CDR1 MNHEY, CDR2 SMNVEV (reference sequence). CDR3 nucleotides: TGTGCCAGCAGTTTATCCTATGAGTATTCCTTGGCTGGAAACACCATATATTTT. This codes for CASSLSYEYSLAGNTIYF.

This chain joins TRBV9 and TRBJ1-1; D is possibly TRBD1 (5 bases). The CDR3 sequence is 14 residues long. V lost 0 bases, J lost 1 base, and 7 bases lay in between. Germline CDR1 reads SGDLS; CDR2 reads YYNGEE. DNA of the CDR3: TGTGCCAGCAGCGTAGATGGGGGGAACACTGAAGCTTTCTTT. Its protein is CASSVDGGNTEAFF. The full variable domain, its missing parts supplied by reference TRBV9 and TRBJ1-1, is DSGVTQTPKHLITATGQRVTLRCSPRSGDLSVYWYQQSLDQGLQFLIQYYNGEERAKGNILERFSAQQFPDLHSELNLSSLELGDSALYFCASSVDGGNTEAFFGQGTRLTVV.

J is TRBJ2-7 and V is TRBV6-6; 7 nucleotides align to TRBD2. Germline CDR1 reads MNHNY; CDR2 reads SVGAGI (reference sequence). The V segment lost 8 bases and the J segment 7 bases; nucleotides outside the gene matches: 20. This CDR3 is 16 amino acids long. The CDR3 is CASGQKPAGNPREQYF. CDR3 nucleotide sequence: TGTGCCAGCGGCCAGAAACCAGCGGGAAACCCCCGGGAGCAGTACTTC.

In nucleotides, the CDR3 is TGTGCCAGCAGCCCGACAGGGGGTGGTTACGAGCAGTACTTC. Residues: CASSPTGGGYEQYF. J is TRBJ2-7 and V is TRBV7-2; 9 bases align to TRBD1. The J segment lost 4 bases and the V segment lost 5 bases, leaving 6 bases of the junction unmatched. CDR1 and CDR2 (germline): SGHTA, FQGNSA. The CDR3 is 14 residues long. Full variable domain (rest looked up from reference TRBV7-2 and TRBJ2-7): GAGVSQSPSNKVTEKGKDVELRCDPISGHTALYWYRQSLGQGLEFLIYFQGNSAPDKSGLPSDRFSAERTGGSVSTLTIQRTQQEDSAVYLCASSPTGGGYEQYFGPGTRLTVT.

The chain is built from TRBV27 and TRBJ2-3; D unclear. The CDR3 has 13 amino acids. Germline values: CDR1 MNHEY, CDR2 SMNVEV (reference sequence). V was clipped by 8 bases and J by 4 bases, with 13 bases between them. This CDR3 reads CASRRLGADTQYF. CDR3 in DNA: TGTGCCAGCCGGCGGCTTGGGGCAGATACGCAGTATTTT.

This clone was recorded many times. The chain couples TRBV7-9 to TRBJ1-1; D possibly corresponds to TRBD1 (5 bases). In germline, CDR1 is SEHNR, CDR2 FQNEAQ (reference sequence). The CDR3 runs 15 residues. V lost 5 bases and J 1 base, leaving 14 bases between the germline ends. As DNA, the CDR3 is TGTGCCAGCAGCCCCGCGGGAGGGACGAACACTGAAGCTTTCTTT. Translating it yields CASSPAGGTNTEAFF.

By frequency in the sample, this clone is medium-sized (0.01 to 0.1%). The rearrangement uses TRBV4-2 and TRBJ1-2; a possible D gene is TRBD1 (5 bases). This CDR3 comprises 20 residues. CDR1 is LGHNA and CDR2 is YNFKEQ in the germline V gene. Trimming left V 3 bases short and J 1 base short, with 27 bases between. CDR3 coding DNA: TGTGCCAGCAGCCAGGGGACCCACGGGGGTGTTACCTCCTTTAACTATGGCTACACCTTC. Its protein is CASSQGTHGGVTSFNYGYTF.

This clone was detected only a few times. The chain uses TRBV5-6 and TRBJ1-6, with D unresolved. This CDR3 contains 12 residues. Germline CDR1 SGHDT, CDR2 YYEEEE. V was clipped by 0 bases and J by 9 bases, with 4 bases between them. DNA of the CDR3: TGTGCCAGCAGCTTGGATGCTTCACCCCTCCACTTT. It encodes CASSLDASPLHF. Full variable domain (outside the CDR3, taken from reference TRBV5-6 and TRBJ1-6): DAGVTQSPTHLIKTRGQQVTLRCSPKSGHDTVSWYQQALGQGPQFIFQYYEEEERQRGNFPDRFSGHQFPNYSSELNVNALLLGDSALYLCASSLDASPLHFGNGTRLTVT.

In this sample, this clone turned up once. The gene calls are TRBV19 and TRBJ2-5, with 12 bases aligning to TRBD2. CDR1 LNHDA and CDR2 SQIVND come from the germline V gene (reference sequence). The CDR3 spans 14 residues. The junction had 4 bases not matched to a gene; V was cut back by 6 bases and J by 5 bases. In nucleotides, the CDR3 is TGTGCCAGTAGCGTGGGACTAGCGGGCGAGACCCAGTACTTC. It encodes CASSVGLAGETQYF.

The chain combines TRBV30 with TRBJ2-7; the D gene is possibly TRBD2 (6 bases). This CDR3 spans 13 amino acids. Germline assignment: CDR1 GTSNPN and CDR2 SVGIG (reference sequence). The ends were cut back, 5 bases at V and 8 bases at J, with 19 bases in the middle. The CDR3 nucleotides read TGTGCCTGGGCCCGGGAGAGCCCTTATCAGCAGTACTTC. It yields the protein CAWARESPYQQYF.

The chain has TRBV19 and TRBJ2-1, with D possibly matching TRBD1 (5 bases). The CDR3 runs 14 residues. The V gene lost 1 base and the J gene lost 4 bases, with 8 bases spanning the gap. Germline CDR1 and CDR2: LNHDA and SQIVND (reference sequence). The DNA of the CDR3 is TGTGCCAGTAGTATAGTCCAGGGTTACAATGAGCAGTTCTTC. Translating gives CASSIVQGYNEQFF.

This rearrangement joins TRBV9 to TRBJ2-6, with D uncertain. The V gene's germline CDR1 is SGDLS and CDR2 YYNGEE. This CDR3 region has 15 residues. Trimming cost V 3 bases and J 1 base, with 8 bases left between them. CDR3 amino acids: CASSGDGSGANVLTF. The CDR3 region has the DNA TGTGCCAGCAGCGGGGATGGTTCTGGGGCCAACGTCCTGACTTTC.

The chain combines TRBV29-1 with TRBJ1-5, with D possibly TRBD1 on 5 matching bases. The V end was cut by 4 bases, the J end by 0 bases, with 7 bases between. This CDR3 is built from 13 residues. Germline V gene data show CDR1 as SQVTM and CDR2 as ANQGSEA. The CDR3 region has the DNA TGCAGCGTTGTCGGGGGTAGCAATCAGCCCCAGCATTTT. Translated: CSVVGGSNQPQHF.

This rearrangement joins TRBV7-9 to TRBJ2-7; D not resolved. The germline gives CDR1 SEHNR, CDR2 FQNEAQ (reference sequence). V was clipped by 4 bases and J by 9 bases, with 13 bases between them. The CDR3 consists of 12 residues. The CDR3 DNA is TGTGCCAGCAGCTCGATGGCTGCGTGGCAGTACTTC. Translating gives CASSSMAAWQYF.

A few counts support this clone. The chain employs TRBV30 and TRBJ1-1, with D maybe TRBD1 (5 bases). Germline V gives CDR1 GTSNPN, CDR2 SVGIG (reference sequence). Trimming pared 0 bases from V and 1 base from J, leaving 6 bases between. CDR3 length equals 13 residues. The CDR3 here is CAWSVGQNTEAFF. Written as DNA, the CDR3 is TGTGCCTGGAGTGTAGGACAGAACACTGAAGCTTTCTTT.

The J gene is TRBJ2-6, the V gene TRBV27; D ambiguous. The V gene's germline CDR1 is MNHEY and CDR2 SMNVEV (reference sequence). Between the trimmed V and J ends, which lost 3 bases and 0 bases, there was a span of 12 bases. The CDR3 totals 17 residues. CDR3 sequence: CASSFLETDSGANVLTF. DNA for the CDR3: TGTGCCAGCAGTTTTCTGGAGACCGACTCTGGGGCCAACGTCCTGACTTTC.

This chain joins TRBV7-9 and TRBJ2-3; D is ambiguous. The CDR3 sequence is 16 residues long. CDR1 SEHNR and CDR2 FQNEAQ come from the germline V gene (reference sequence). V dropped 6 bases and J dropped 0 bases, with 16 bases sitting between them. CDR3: CASRPSARTSTDTQYF. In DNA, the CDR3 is TGTGCCAGCAGGCCCTCGGCCCGGACCAGCACAGATACGCAGTATTTT.

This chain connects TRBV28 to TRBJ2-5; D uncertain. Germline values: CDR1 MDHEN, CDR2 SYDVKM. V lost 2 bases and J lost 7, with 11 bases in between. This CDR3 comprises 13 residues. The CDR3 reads CASSLKVPPTQYF. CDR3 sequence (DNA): TGTGCCAGCAGTTTAAAGGTCCCCCCGACCCAGTACTTC.

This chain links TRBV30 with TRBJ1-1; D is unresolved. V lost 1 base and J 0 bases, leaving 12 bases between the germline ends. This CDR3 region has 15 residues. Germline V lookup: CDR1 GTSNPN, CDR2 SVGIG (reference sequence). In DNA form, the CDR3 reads TGTGCCTGGAGTGACTTAGACTTACTGAACACTGAAGCTTTCTTT. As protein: CAWSDLDLLNTEAFF.